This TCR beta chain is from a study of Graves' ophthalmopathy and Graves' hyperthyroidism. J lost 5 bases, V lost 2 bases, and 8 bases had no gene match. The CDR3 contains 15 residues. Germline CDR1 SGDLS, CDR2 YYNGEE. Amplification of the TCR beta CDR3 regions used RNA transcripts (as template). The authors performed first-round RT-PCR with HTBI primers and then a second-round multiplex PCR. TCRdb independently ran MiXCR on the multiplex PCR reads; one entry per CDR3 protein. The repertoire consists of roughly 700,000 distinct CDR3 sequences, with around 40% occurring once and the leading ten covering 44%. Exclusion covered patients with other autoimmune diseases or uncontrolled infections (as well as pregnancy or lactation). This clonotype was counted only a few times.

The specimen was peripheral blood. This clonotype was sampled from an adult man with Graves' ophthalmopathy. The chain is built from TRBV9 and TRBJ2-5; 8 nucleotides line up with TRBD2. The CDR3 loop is CASSVSGTSIETQYF. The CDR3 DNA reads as TGTGCCAGCAGCGTCTCCGGGACTAGTATCGAGACCCAGTACTTC. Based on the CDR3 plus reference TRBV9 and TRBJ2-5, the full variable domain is DSGVTQTPKHLITATGQRVTLRCSPRSGDLSVYWYQQSLDQGLQFLIQYYNGEERAKGNILERFSAQQFPDLHSELNLSSLELGDSALYFCASSVSGTSIETQYFGPGTRLLVL.